Below, 10 T cell receptor beta chains from the same sample are listed, as sequenced in a study of glioma-infiltrating T cells after dendritic cell vaccination. Sequencing used immunoSEQ multiplex PCR; TCRdb keeps in-frame clones, though not all of them. The sample yields about 49,000 clones, 85% to 90% seen once. This specimen consisted of blood, obtained before dendritic cell vaccination. These receptors all come from a human donor with glioblastoma.

V is TRBV11-2 and J is TRBJ2-5, with 9 bases aligning to TRBD2. J was trimmed by 5 bases and V by 3 bases; bases with no gene match: 4. Germline loops: CDR1 SGHAT, CDR2 FQNNGV. The CDR3 consists of 14 residues. The CDR3 reads CASSFNSGGETQYF. Written as DNA, the CDR3 is TGTGCCAGCAGCTTCAATAGCGGGGGTGAGACCCAGTACTTC.

This clone appeared once. The chain has TRBV18 and TRBJ1-1; D is unresolved. The CDR3 spans 16 residues. The ends were cut back, 3 bases at V and 1 base at J, with 15 bases in the middle. Germline V gives CDR1 KGHSH, CDR2 LQKENI. In nucleotides, the CDR3 is TGTGCCAGCTCACCCCCCAACACCCAGTCGAACACTGAAGCTTTCTTT. The encoded protein is CASSPPNTQSNTEAFF.

The chain's CDR3 is CASSLTCRGRYGYTF. The CDR3 coding sequence is TGTGCCAGCAGCTTAACGTGTCGGGGAAGGTATGGCTACACCTTC. The V and J genes are TRBV7-6 and TRBJ1-2; the D is unclear. V shed 2 bases and J shed 5 bases, with 15 bases lying between them. CDR3 length: 15 amino acids. Germline V gene data show CDR1 as SGHVS and CDR2 as FNYEAQ.

The chain is built from TRBV2 and TRBJ1-5; D remains ambiguous. Germline V lookup: CDR1 SNHLY, CDR2 FYNNEI. The CDR3 sequence is 13 residues long. Trimming cost V 2 bases and J 0 bases, with 2 bases left between them. CDR3 bases: TGTGCCAGCAGTGAATATAGCAATCAGCCCCAGCATTTT. The encoded protein is CASSEYSNQPQHF.

V gene TRBV11-2 combines with J gene TRBJ2-5; 8 bases map to TRBD1. Trimming removed 5 bases from V and 4 bases from J; junction bases left unmatched: 9. The germline V gene encodes CDR1 SGHAT and CDR2 FQNNGV. CDR3 length: 15 amino acids. CDR3 coding DNA: TGTGCCAGCAGCCCCGGCACAGGGGGAGGAGAGACCCAGTACTTC. This encodes CASSPGTGGGETQYF. The variable domain in full, with the rest retrieved from reference TRBV11-2 and TRBJ2-5, is EAGVAQSPRYKIIEKRQSVAFWCNPISGHATLYWYQQILGQGPKLLIQFQNNGVVDDSQLPKDRFSAERLKGVDSTLKIQPAKLEDSAVYLCASSPGTGGGETQYFGPGTRLLVL.

This chain joins TRBV2 and TRBJ2-3, with TRBD1 as a possible D gene (6 bases). Germline CDR1 and CDR2: SNHLY and FYNNEI. The CDR3 length is 13 residues. Trimming removed 11 bases at V and 4 bases at J, with 16 bases between. DNA for the CDR3: TGTGCCCGCCGGGACAACCCGGCAGATACGCAGTATTTT. It codes for CARRDNPADTQYF.

This chain joins TRBV13 and TRBJ2-6; D unclear. The CDR3 has 17 residues. Trimming cost V 5 bases and J 4 bases, with 18 bases left between them. Germline CDR1 and CDR2: PRHDT and FYEKMQ (reference sequence). The CDR3 DNA reads as TGTGCCAGCAGCCCTACTGGATCGCGGTCAGGGGCCAACGTCCTGACTTTC. This encodes CASSPTGSRSGANVLTF. Full variable domain (outside the CDR3, taken from reference TRBV13 and TRBJ2-6): AAGVIQSPRHLIKEKRETATLKCYPIPRHDTVYWYQQGPGQDPQFLISFYEKMQSDKGSIPDRFSAQQFSDYHSELNMSSLELGDSALYFCASSPTGSRSGANVLTFGAGSRLTVL.

The CDR3 DNA reads TGCGCCAGCAGCCAAGCCGACAGTCGCGATCAGCCCCAGCATTTT. Its translation is CASSQADSRDQPQHF. V is TRBV4-1 and J is TRBJ1-5, with D possibly TRBD1 on 5 matching bases. Between the trimmed V and J ends, which lost 1 base and 5 bases, there was a span of 12 bases. CDR3 size: 15 residues. Germline-derived CDR1 and CDR2 are MGHRA and YSYEKL.

The V call is TRBV2, the J call TRBJ1-4; D uncertain. This CDR3 region has 11 residues. In germline, CDR1 is SNHLY, CDR2 FYNNEI. V lost 8 bases and J lost 4, with 5 bases in between. CDR3 DNA sequence: TGTGCCAGCGGCCTTAATGAAAAACTGTTTTTT. Encoded protein: CASGLNEKLFF.

The rearrangement links TRBV6-1 to TRBJ1-2; TRBD1 aligns across 7 bases. The V gene's germline CDR1 is MNHNS and CDR2 SASEGT. This CDR3 contains 16 residues. With 3 bases clipped from V and 4 bases from J, the junction kept 11 bases outside the gene matches. The CDR3 nucleotides are TGTGCCAGCAGTGACCCTCGGGACAGTATTGGCTATGGCTACACCTTC. This encodes CASSDPRDSIGYGYTF.